This entry is about one T cell receptor (beta chain). This sample is part of a study of monozygotic twins with inflammatory bowel disease. The germline gives CDR1 MNHEY, CDR2 SMNVEV (reference sequence). The CDR3 contains 15 residues. cDNA was made in eight separate reactions per sample. TCRdb reprocessed the 5' RACE reads; each CDR3 protein has one entry and no DNA is given. This table lists around 210,000 distinct CDR3 sequences. The TCR sequence derives from a human donor with ulcerative colitis or Crohn's disease, or a healthy co-twin of an affected twin (not recorded which). The chain has TRBV27 and TRBJ2-7; the D call of TRBD1 rests on TCRdb alone, since no DNA is present to check it. Sample: blood. This chain's CDR3 is CASPQRTGGCYEQYF.